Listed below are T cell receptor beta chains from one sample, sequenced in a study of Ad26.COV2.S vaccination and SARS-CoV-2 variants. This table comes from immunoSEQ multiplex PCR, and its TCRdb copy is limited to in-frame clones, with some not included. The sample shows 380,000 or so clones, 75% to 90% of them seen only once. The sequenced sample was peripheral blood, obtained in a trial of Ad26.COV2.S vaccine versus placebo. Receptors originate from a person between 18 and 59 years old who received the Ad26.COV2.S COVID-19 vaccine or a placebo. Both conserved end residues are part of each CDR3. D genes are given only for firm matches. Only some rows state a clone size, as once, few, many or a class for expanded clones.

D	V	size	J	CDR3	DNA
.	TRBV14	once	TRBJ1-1	CASSQVLGVNTEAFF	TGTGCCAGCAGCCAAGTTCTGGGCGTGAACACTGAAGCTTTCTTT
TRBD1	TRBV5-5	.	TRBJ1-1	CASSFGTVEAFF	TGTGCCAGCAGCTTCGGGACAGTGGAAGCTTTCTTT
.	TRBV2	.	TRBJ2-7	CASSTGSYEQYF	TGTGCCAGCAGTACCGGGAGCTACGAGCAGTACTTC
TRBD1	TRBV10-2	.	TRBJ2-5	CASRQGQGTQYF	TGCGCCAGCAGACAGGGGCAAGGGACCCAGTACTTC
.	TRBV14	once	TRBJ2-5	CASSQRTGTETQYF	TGTGCCAGCAGCCAAAGAACGGGAACGGAGACCCAGTACTTC
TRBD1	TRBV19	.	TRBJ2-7	CASTLGTGSSYEQYF	TGTGCCAGTACCCTCGGGACAGGAAGCTCCTACGAGCAGTACTTC
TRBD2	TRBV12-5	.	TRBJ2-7	CASGPKPGHEREGHDSSYEQYF	TGTGCTAGTGGTCCGAAACCCGGACATGAGCGGGAGGGCCATGACAGCTCCTACGAGCAGTACTTC
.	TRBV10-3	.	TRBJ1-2	CAITNGGSSYGYTF	TGTGCCATCACCAACGGTGGGAGTAGCTATGGCTACACCTTC
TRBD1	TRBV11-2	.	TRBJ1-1	CASSFRDRVVGAFF	TGTGCCAGCAGCTTTAGGGACAGGGTCGTTGGAGCTTTCTTT
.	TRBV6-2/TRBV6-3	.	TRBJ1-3	CASSYGNGTSPGNTIYF	TGTGCCAGCAGTTACGGGAATGGTACCTCGCCGGGAAACACCATATATTTT
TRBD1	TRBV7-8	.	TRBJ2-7	CASSRDRGYEQYF	TGTGCCAGCAGCCGGGACAGGGGCTACGAGCAGTACTTC
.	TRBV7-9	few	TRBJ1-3	CASSTDSPAAAGNTIYF	TGTGCCAGCAGCACTGATAGCCCTGCCGCAGCAGGAAACACCATATATTTT
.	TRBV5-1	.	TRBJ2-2	CASNWEGNTGELFF	TGCGCCAGCAATTGGGAAGGGAACACCGGGGAGCTGTTTTTT
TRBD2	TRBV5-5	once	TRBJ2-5	CASSLVLAGGPETQYF	TGTGCCAGCAGCTTGGTACTAGCGGGGGGACCGGAGACCCAGTACTTC
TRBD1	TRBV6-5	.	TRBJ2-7	CASRAGTGLSYEQYF	TGTGCCAGCAGAGCCGGGACAGGGCTTTCCTACGAGCAGTACTTC
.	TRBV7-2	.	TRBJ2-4	CASSSRRSLAKNIQYF	TGTGCCAGCAGCTCCCGGCGGTCTCTAGCCAAAAACATTCAGTACTTC
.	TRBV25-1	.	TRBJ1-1	CASSLGPRSTEAFF	TGTGCCAGCAGTCTAGGCCCGAGGAGCACTGAAGCTTTCTTT
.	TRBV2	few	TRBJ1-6	CASSEALVAGSALHF	TGTGCCAGCAGTGAAGCGCTGGTCGCGGGGTCGGCCCTCCACTTT
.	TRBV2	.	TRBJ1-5	CASRVKQPQHF	TGTGCCAGCAGGGTCAAGCAGCCCCAGCATTTT
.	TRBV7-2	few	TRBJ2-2	CASSFLGTGELFF	TGTGCCAGCAGCTTCTTAGGGACGGGGGAGCTGTTTTTT
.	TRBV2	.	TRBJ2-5	CASSWGPETQYF	TGTGCCAGCAGTTGGGGGCCGGAGACCCAGTACTTC
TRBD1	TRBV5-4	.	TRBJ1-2	CASSLGGQGNGYTF	TGTGCCAGCAGCTTGGGGGGACAGGGGAACGGCTACACCTTC
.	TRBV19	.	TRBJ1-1	CASSIHYSVNTEAFF	TGTGCCAGTAGTATTCATTACAGCGTGAACACTGAAGCTTTCTTT
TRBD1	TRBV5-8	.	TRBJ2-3	CASSFQTGGRDTQYF	TGTGCCAGCAGCTTCCAGACAGGGGGCAGAGATACGCAGTATTTT
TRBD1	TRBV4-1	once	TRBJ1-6	CASSQVAETGFTLHF	TGCGCCAGCAGCCAAGTCGCGGAGACAGGGTTCACCCTCCACTTT
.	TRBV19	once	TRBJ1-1	CASRFGQFAEAFF	TGTGCCAGTAGGTTTGGACAGTTCGCTGAAGCTTTCTTT
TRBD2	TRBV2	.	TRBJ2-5	CASTRGASGRGETQYF	TGTGCCAGCACCAGGGGGGCTAGCGGGAGAGGAGAGACCCAGTACTTC
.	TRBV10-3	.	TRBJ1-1	CAISESIGTAEAFF	TGTGCCATCAGTGAGTCGATAGGGACGGCTGAAGCTTTCTTT
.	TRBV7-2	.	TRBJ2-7	CASSPTETYEQYF	TGTGCCAGCAGCCCCACAGAGACCTACGAGCAGTACTTC
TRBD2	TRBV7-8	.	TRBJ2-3	CASSLDRPTGGTQYF	TGTGCCAGCAGCTTAGACAGGCCCACGGGGGGAACGCAGTATTTT
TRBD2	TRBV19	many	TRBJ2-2	CASTRASGGARGELFF	TGTGCCAGTACGCGGGCTAGCGGGGGGGCACGCGGGGAGCTGTTTTTT
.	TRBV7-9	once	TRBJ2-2	CASSLSIPHTGELFF	TGTGCCAGCAGCTTAAGTATACCCCACACCGGGGAGCTGTTTTTT
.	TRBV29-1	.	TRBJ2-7	CSVGLAEHREQYF	TGCAGCGTTGGGTTAGCGGAGCATCGGGAGCAGTACTTC
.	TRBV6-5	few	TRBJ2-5	CASTSSGSNQETQYF	TGTGCCAGCACCTCCTCCGGGAGCAACCAAGAGACCCAGTACTTC
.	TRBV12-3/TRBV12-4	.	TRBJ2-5	CASSPGQETQYF	TGTGCCAGCAGTCCGGGGCAAGAGACCCAGTACTTC
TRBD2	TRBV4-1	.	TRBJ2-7	CASSQAEAGGEISPYEQYF	TGCGCCAGCAGCCAAGCTGAAGCGGGAGGAGAGATTAGCCCCTACGAGCAGTACTTC
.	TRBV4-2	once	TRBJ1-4	CASSQVQEGQLFF	TGTGCCAGCAGCCAAGTTCAAGAAGGACAGCTGTTTTTT
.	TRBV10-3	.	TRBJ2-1	CAISERLGSGQSSYNEQFF	TGTGCCATCAGTGAGCGCCTGGGTAGCGGCCAAAGCTCCTACAATGAGCAGTTCTTC